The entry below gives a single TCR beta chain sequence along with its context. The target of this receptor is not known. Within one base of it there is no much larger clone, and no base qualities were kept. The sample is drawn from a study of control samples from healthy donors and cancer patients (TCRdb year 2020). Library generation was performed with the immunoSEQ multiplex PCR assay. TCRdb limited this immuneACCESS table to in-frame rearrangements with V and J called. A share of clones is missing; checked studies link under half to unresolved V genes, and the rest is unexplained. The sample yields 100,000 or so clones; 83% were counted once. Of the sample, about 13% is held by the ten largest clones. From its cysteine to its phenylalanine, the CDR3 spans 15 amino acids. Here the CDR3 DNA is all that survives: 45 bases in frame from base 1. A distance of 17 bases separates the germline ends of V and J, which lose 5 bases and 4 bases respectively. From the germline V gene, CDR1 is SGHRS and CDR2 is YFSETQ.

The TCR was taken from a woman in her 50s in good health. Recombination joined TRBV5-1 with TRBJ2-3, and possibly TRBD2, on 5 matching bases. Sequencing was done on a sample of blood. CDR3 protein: CASRSQSGVSDTQYF. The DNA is TGCGCCAGCAGATCACAGAGCGGAGTGTCAGATACGCAGTATTTT.